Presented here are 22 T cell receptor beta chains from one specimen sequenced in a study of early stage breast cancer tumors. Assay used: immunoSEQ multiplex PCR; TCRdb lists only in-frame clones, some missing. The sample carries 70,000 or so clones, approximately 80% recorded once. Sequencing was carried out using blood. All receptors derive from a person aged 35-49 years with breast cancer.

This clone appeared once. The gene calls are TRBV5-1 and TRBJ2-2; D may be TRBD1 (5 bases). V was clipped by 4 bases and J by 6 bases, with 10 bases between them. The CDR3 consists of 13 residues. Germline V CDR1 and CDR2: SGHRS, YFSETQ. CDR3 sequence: CASSPRQPGELFF. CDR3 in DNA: TGCGCCAGCAGCCCCAGACAGCCCGGGGAGCTGTTTTTT.

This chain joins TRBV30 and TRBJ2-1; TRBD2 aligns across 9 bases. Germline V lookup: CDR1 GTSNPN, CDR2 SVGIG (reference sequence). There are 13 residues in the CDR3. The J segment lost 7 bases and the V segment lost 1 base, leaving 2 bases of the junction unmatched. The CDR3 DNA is TGTGCCTGGAGTGCGACTAGCGGAAATGAGCAGTTCTTC. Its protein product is CAWSATSGNEQFF. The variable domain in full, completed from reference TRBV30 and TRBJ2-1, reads SQTIHQWPATLVQPVGSPLSLECTVEGTSNPNLYWYRQAAGRGLQLLFYSVGIGQISSEVPQNLSASRPQDRQFILSSKKLLLSDSGFYLCAWSATSGNEQFFGPGTRLTVL.

This CDR3 is CASSPNRFPSTDTQYF. CDR3 in DNA: TGTGCCAGCAGCCCTAACCGCTTCCCATCCACAGATACGCAGTATTTT. The chain employs TRBV27 and TRBJ2-3, with unresolved D. CDR3 length: 16 residues. Germline CDR1 MNHEY, CDR2 SMNVEV (reference sequence). The ends were cut back, 6 bases at V and 2 bases at J, with 18 bases in the middle.

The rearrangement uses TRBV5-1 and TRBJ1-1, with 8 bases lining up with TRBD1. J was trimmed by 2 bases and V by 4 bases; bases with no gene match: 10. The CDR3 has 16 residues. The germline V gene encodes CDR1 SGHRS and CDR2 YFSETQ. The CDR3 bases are TGCGCCAGCAGCCAAGGACAGGGTCGGAAAAACACTGAAGCTTTCTTT. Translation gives CASSQGQGRKNTEAFF.

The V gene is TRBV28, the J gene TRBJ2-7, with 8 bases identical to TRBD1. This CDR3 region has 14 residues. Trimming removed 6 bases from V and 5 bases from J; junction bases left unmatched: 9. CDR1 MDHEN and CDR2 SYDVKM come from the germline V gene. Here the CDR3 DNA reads TGTGCCAGCAGAAGGGACAGGCCGCCCCACGAGCAGTACTTC. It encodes CASRRDRPPHEQYF.

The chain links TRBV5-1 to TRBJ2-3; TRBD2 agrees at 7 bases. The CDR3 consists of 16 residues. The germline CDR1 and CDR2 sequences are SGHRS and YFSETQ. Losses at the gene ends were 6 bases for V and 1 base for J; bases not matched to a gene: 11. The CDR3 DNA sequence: TGCGCCAGCAAGGTCGGTGGTAGCGGGCGCACAGATACGCAGTATTTT. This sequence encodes CASKVGGSGRTDTQYF.

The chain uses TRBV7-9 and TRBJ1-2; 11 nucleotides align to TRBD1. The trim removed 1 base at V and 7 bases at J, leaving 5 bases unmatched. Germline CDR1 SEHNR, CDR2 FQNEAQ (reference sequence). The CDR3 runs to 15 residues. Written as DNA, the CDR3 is TGTGCCAGCAGCTTAGGGACAGGGGGCGCAGCTGGCTACACCTTC. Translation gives CASSLGTGGAAGYTF.

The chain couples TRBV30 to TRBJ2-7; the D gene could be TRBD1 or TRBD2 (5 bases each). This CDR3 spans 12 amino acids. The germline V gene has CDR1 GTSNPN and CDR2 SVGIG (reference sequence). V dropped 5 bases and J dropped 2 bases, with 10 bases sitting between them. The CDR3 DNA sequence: TGTGCCTGGGAAGGGACCCCCTACGAGCAGTACTTC. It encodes CAWEGTPYEQYF.

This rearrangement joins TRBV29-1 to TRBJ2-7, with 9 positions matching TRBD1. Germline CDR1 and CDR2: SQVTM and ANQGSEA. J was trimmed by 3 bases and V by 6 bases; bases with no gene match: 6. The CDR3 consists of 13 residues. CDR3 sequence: CSVAGTGLYEQYF. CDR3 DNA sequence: TGCAGCGTAGCCGGGACAGGGCTCTACGAGCAGTACTTC.

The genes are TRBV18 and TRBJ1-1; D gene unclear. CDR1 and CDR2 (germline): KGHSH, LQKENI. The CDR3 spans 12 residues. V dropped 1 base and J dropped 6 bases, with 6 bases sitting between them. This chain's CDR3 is CASSPQDAEAFF. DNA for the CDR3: TGTGCCAGCTCACCACAGGATGCTGAAGCTTTCTTT. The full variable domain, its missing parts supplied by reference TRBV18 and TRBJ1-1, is NAGVMQNPRHLVRRRGQEARLRCSPMKGHSHVYWYRQLPEEGLKFMVYLQKENIIDESGMPKERFSAEFPKEGPSILRIQQVVRGDSAAYFCASSPQDAEAFFGQGTRLTVV.

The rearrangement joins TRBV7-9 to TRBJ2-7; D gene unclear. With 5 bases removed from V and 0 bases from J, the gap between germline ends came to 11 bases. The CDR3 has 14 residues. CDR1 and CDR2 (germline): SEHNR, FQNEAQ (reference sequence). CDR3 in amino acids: CASSPSQSSYEQYF. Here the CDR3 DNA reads TGTGCCAGCAGCCCAAGTCAAAGCTCCTACGAGCAGTACTTC.

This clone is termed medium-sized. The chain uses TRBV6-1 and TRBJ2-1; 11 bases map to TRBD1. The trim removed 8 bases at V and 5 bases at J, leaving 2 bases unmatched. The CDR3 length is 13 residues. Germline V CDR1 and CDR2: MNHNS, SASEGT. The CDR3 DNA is TGTGCCAGCGGACAGGGGGCCCACAATGAGCAGTTCTTC. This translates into CASGQGAHNEQFF.

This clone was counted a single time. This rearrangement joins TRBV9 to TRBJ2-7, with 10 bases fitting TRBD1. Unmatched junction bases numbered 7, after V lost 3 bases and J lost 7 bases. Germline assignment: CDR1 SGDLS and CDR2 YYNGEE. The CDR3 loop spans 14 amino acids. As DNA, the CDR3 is TGTGCCAGCAGCGGACGACAGGGGGCTGAGGAGCAGTACTTC. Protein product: CASSGRQGAEEQYF. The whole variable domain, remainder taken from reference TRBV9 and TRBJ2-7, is DSGVTQTPKHLITATGQRVTLRCSPRSGDLSVYWYQQSLDQGLQFLIQYYNGEERAKGNILERFSAQQFPDLHSELNLSSLELGDSALYFCASSGRQGAEEQYFGPGTRLTVT.

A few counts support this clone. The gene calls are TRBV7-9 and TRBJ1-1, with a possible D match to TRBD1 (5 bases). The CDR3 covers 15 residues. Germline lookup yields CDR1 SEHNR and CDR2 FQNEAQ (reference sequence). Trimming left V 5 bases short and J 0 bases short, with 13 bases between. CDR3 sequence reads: CASSGTTAVNTEAFF. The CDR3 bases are TGTGCCAGCAGCGGGACGACCGCCGTGAACACTGAAGCTTTCTTT.

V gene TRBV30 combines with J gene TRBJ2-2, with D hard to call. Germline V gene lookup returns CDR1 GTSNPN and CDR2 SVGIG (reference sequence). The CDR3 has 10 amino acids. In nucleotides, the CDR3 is TGTGAAGGGATGACCGGGGAGCTGTTTTTT. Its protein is CEGMTGELFF.

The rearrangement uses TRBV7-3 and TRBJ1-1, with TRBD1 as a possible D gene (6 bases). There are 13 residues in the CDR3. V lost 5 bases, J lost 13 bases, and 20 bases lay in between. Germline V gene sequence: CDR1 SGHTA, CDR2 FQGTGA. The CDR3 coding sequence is TGTGCCAGCAGCCCAACGCCTGGGACCAGGGGTTTCTTT. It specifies CASSPTPGTRGFF.

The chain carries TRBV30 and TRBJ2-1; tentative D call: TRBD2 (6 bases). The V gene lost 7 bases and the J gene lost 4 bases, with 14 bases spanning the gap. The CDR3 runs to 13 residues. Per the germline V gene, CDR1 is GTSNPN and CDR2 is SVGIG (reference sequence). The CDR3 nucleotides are TGTGCCTCGCTGGCGGGATGGTACAATGAGCAGTTCTTC. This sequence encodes CASLAGWYNEQFF.

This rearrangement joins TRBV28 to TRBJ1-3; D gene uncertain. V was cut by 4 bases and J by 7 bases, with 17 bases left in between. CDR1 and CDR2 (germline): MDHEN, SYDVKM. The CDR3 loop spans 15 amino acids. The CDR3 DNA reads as TGTGCCAGCAGTTCACCTGGTGGAAGAGAGAACACCATATATTTT. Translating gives CASSSPGGRENTIYF.

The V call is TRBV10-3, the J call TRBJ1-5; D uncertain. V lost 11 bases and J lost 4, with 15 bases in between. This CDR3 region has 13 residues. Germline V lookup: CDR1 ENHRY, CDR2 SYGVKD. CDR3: CAVGVGRNQPQHF. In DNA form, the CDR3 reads TGTGCCGTTGGGGTGGGCAGGAATCAGCCCCAGCATTTT.

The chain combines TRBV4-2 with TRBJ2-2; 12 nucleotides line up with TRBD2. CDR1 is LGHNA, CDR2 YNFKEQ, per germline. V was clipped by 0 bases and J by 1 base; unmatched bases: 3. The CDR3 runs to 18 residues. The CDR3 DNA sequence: TGTGCCAGCAGCCAAGATACGACTAGCGGGGGGAACACCGGGGAGCTGTTTTTT. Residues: CASSQDTTSGGNTGELFF.

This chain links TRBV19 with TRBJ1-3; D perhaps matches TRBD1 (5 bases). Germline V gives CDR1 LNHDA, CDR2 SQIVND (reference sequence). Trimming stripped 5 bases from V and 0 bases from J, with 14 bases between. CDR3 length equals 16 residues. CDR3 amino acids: CASSVSGTNSGNTIYF. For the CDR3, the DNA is TGTGCCAGTAGTGTCTCCGGGACGAACTCTGGAAACACCATATATTTT.

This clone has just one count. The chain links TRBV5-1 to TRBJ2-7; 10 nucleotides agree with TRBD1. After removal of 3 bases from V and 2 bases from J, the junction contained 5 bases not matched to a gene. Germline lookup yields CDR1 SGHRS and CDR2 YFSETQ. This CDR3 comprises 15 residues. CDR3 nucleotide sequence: TGCGCCAGCAGCTCAGCTGGGACAGGGGCCTACGAGCAGTACTTC. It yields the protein CASSSAGTGAYEQYF.